Listed below are T cell receptor beta chains from one sample, sequenced in a study of cytomegalovirus exposure and HLA in healthy donors. This table comes from immunoSEQ multiplex PCR, and its TCRdb copy is limited to in-frame clones, with some not included. The table has about 150,000 clones, roughly 82% seen once. Sequenced material: PBMCs. All receptors come from a man aged 30-40 years in good health and CMV-seropositive. The CDR3 runs from the conserved cysteine through the conserved F or W. A D gene is named only where the DNA matches it firmly. Some rows mark clone size as missing; the rest say once, few, many or name a class of expanded clone.

j_gene: TRBJ2-1; v_gene: TRBV4-3; abundance: NA; d_gene: TRBD2; CDR3nt: TGCGCCAGCAGCCCCTTTTCAGGACTAGCGGGGCTAGGGGTTGGTTGGGATGAGCAGTTCTTC; CDR3aa: CASSPFSGLAGLGVGWDEQFF
j_gene: TRBJ2-5; v_gene: TRBV7-2; abundance: few; d_gene: TRBD2; CDR3nt: TGTGCCAGCAGCCCTCGGGGGGGGAAAGAGACCCAGTACTTC; CDR3aa: CASSPRGGKETQYF
j_gene: TRBJ2-7; v_gene: TRBV2; abundance: NA; d_gene: TRBD1; CDR3nt: TGTGCCAGCTACGGACAGGAGAGCTACGAGCAGTACTTC; CDR3aa: CASYGQESYEQYF
j_gene: TRBJ2-5; v_gene: TRBV9; abundance: once; d_gene: TRBD1; CDR3nt: TGTGCCAGCAGCCTGACAGGGGATTCGAAGACCCAGTACTTC; CDR3aa: CASSLTGDSKTQYF
j_gene: TRBJ2-5; v_gene: TRBV18; abundance: once; d_gene: TRBD1; CDR3nt: TGTGCCAGCTCACCCCAGGGGGTCGCAGAAGAGACCCAGTACTTC; CDR3aa: CASSPQGVAEETQYF
j_gene: TRBJ2-2; v_gene: TRBV30; abundance: NA; d_gene: NA; CDR3nt: TGTGCCTGGAAGGCCGGAACGGGCACCGGGGAGCTGTTTTTT; CDR3aa: CAWKAGTGTGELFF
j_gene: TRBJ2-2; v_gene: TRBV12-5; abundance: NA; d_gene: NA; CDR3nt: TGTGCTAGTGGTTCAGGGCAGGGGACCACCGGGGAGCTGTTTTTT; CDR3aa: CASGSGQGTTGELFF
j_gene: TRBJ1-1; v_gene: TRBV29-1; abundance: NA; d_gene: NA; CDR3nt: TGCAGCGTCCGGGGGATAATCGGGACCATGGGGCAATCGCGAACTGAAGCTTTCTTT; CDR3aa: CSVRGIIGTMGQSRTEAFF
j_gene: TRBJ1-2; v_gene: TRBV11-2; abundance: NA; d_gene: TRBD1; CDR3nt: TGTGCCAGCAGGCCGTTGACAGGGTACTATGGCTACACCTTC; CDR3aa: CASRPLTGYYGYTF
j_gene: TRBJ2-3; v_gene: TRBV7-9; abundance: NA; d_gene: NA; CDR3nt: TGTGCCAGCAGCTTAGGGGCATCCGTCACAGATACGCAGTATTTT; CDR3aa: CASSLGASVTDTQYF
j_gene: TRBJ1-4; v_gene: TRBV6-1; abundance: NA; d_gene: NA; CDR3nt: TGTGCCAGCAGTGCAGGGGTTAATGAAAAACTGTTTTTT; CDR3aa: CASSAGVNEKLFF
j_gene: TRBJ2-2; v_gene: TRBV27; abundance: NA; d_gene: TRBD2; CDR3nt: TGTGCCAGCACCCAGTGGGGGGGGAACACCGGGGAGCTGTTTTTT; CDR3aa: CASTQWGGNTGELFF
j_gene: TRBJ1-3; v_gene: TRBV9; abundance: few; d_gene: NA; CDR3nt: TGTGCCAGCAGCGGAACAGGGTCGGCTGGAAACACCATATATTTT; CDR3aa: CASSGTGSAGNTIYF
j_gene: TRBJ2-7; v_gene: TRBV18; abundance: NA; d_gene: TRBD1; CDR3nt: TGTGCCAGCTCACCACGGGGGCAGGGGGCTCACTACGAGCAGTACTTC; CDR3aa: CASSPRGQGAHYEQYF
j_gene: TRBJ1-1; v_gene: TRBV28; abundance: NA; d_gene: TRBD1; CDR3nt: TGTGCCAGCAGTTCAGGGGGTACGGGCACTGAAGCTTTCTTT; CDR3aa: CASSSGGTGTEAFF
j_gene: TRBJ2-5; v_gene: TRBV30; abundance: NA; d_gene: NA; CDR3nt: TGTGCCTGGAACCGAGGGTTGTCAGAAGAGACCCAGTACTTC; CDR3aa: CAWNRGLSEETQYF